These 9 T cell receptor beta chains were all obtained from the same sample, sequenced in a study of long-term antiretroviral therapy in people with HIV (dated 2022 in TCRdb). The immunoSEQ hsTCRB v3.0 assay was used at survey level resolution to sequence the TRB variable region. TCRdb holds this immuneACCESS table with in-frame rearrangements only. Some clones are missing; in checked studies, unresolved V genes explain under half, and the rest has no known cause. Counted in this sample were more than 25,000 clones; 95% to 98% of them appeared once. The ten largest clones take up around 2% of the sample. This specimen consisted of unsorted PBMCs, obtained 7.6 years after starting antiretroviral therapy. These receptors came from a man aged 25 to 45 with HIV.

The J gene is TRBJ2-3, the V gene TRBV4-2; D is uncertain. V lost 1 base, J lost 3 bases, and 11 bases lay in between. Germline V gene sequence: CDR1 LGHNA, CDR2 YNFKEQ. This CDR3 is 15 amino acids long. CDR3 sequence: CASSQVRSSTDTQYF. The CDR3 nucleotides read TGTGCCAGCAGCCAAGTACGCTCTTCAACAGATACGCAGTATTTT.

V gene TRBV18 combines with J gene TRBJ2-4; TRBD2 is a possible D gene (6 bases). V lost 2 bases, J lost 0 bases, and 11 bases lay in between. Germline CDR1 KGHSH, CDR2 LQKENI. The CDR3 is made up of 16 amino acids. The CDR3: CASSPRGGVAKNIQYF. CDR3 bases: TGTGCCAGCTCACCAAGGGGCGGGGTAGCCAAAAACATTCAGTACTTC.

The chain carries TRBV18 and TRBJ2-6, with 8 bases aligning to TRBD1. J lost 3 bases, V lost 1 base, and 11 bases had no gene match. The CDR3 is 19 residues long. In germline, CDR1 is KGHSH, CDR2 LQKENI. In DNA form, the CDR3 reads TGTGCCAGCTCACCACTAGTCGGCCAGGGGGCACATGGGGCCAACGTCCTGACTTTC. Protein: CASSPLVGQGAHGANVLTF.

The V gene is TRBV4-2, the J gene TRBJ1-2; D may be TRBD1 (5 bases). Germline CDR1 and CDR2: LGHNA and YNFKEQ. The V gene lost 4 bases and the J gene lost 0 bases, with 18 bases spanning the gap. The CDR3 covers 17 residues. CDR3 in amino acids: CASSPHRGRGPNYGYTF. The CDR3 nucleotides are TGTGCCAGCAGCCCACACCGGGGAAGGGGCCCTAACTATGGCTACACCTTC.

The genes are TRBV27 and TRBJ2-2; 9 positions match TRBD1. This CDR3 region has 18 residues. CDR1 is MNHEY, CDR2 SMNVEV, per germline (reference sequence). V was clipped by 0 bases and J by 3 bases; unmatched bases: 8. CDR3 coding DNA: TGTGCCAGCAGTTTATCGTTTGCGGACAGGGGACACACCGGGGAGCTGTTTTTT. It encodes CASSLSFADRGHTGELFF.

This clone showed up just once. The V call is TRBV9, the J call TRBJ2-7; 10 nucleotides match TRBD2. CDR1 SGDLS and CDR2 YYNGEE come from the germline V gene. The trim removed 0 bases at V and 7 bases at J, leaving 10 bases unmatched. CDR3 length: 16 residues. The CDR3 sequence: CASSVEPASGGSEQYF. In nucleotides, the CDR3 is TGTGCCAGCAGCGTAGAACCGGCTAGCGGGGGTTCGGAGCAGTACTTC.

This rearrangement joins TRBV30 to TRBJ2-2; D not certain. The CDR3 runs 11 residues. With 7 bases removed from V and 2 bases from J, the gap between germline ends came to 5 bases. Germline V gene lookup returns CDR1 GTSNPN and CDR2 SVGIG (reference sequence). The CDR3 nucleotides are TGTGCCTTCCCAAACACCGGGGAGCTGTTTTTT. Protein product: CAFPNTGELFF.

The V call is TRBV7-6, the J call TRBJ1-4; the D gene is possibly TRBD1 (6 bases). The CDR3 consists of 15 residues. Trimming removed 4 bases from V and 4 bases from J, with 13 bases in between. Germline V gives CDR1 SGHVS, CDR2 FNYEAQ. The CDR3 loop is CASSSTRGSNEKLFF. Here the CDR3 DNA reads TGTGCCAGCAGCTCCACGAGGGGGAGTAATGAAAAACTGTTTTTT.

CDR3: CSVDEIRAFF. In DNA form, the CDR3 reads TGCAGCGTCGATGAGATTAGAGCTTTCTTT. The rearrangement joins TRBV29-1 to TRBJ1-1; the D is unclear. Germline CDR1 reads SQVTM; CDR2 reads ANQGSEA. V lost 6 bases and J 10 bases, leaving 12 bases between the germline ends. This CDR3 has 10 residues.